This T cell receptor beta chain was identified in a study of cytomegalovirus exposure and HLA in healthy donors. General study results and limits: Cytomegalovirus status, reportedly, was diagnosed with high specificity and sensitivity by the classifier. The authors confirmed in vitro that a few CMV-associated chains were specific for CMV antigens. The study found most TCR sequences rare, yet found some public TCRs in many donors.

The donors were in the roughly 130-subject validation cohort, distinct from the approximately 610-subject first cohort. In regard to this clone: Its specificity is not known.

Using immunoSEQ multiplex PCR, the repertoire was profiled, and TCRdb retains in-frame clones only, with some absent. The table records approximately 220,000 clones, around 90% of them present only once. Germline V gene data show CDR1 as SQVTM and CDR2 as ANQGSEA. V lost 2 bases to trimming and J lost 2 bases; unmatched junction nucleotides: 1. This CDR3 has 13 residues. The chain employs TRBV29-1 and TRBJ2-5, with 8 nucleotides matching TRBD2. Sequencing input: PBMCs. The TCR was taken from a woman aged 18 to 35 in good health and CMV-seronegative. The CDR3 DNA follows: TGCAGCGTTGAAAGCGGGGGACAAGAGACCCAGTACTTC. This sequence encodes CSVESGGQETQYF.